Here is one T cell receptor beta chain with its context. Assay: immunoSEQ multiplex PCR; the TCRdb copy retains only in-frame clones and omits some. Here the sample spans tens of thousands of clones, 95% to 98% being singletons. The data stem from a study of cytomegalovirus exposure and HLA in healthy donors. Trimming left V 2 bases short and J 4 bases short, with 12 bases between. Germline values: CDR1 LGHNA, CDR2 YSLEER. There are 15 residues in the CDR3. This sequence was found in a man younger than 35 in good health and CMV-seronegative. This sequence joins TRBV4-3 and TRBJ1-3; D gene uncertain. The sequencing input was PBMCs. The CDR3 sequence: CASSQRVTSGNTIYF. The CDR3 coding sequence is TGCGCCAGCAGCCAACGCGTCACCTCCGGAAACACCATATATTTT.